The clone carrying this T cell receptor (beta chain) was counted only a few times. Its antigen is unknown. These data come from a study of T cell repertoires in cytomegalovirus infection. V was shortened by 2 bases and J by 5 bases, with 13 bases between the two germline ends. There are 15 residues in the CDR3. TCRdb analysed the reads with MiXCR anew, one entry per CDR3 protein. This sample has around 310,000 distinct CDR3 sequences, with roughly 28% found just once. The rearrangement links TRBV12-3 or TRBV12-4 to TRBJ1-5; D uncertain. The sequenced sample was cultured PBMCs, obtained from culture after CMV antigen stimulation. The sequence derives from a human donor in good health (CMV status not recorded). Some clones in this sample may be carry-over from other donors' samples. CDR3 sequence (DNA): TGTGCCAGCAGTTTATCTTTGGGTGGTGATCAGCCCCAGCATTTT. It codes for CASSLSLGGDQPQHF.